This TCR beta chain was recorded in a study of radiation and T cells in renal cell carcinoma. Here immunoSEQ multiplex PCR was the method, and the copy in TCRdb shows in-frame clones only, minus some. Of 150,000 or so clones listed, roughly 89% are singletons. Time point indicated: blood 2 weeks post-SBRT. Treatment meaning: 15 Gy SBRT to primary tumor, nephrectomy 4 weeks later. Germline assignment: CDR1 MNHNS and CDR2 SASEGT. The CDR3 consists of 15 residues. With 7 bases removed from V and 5 bases from J, the gap between germline ends came to 20 bases. The receptor was isolated from a woman aged 50 to 60 with renal cell carcinoma. The chain couples TRBV6-1 to TRBJ1-2; tentative D call: TRBD1 (5 bases). The specimen comprised blood, sampled from a patient whose treatment included radiotherapy and nephrectomy. CDR3 residues: CASNERGLAGYGYTF. The CDR3 coding sequence is TGTGCCAGCAACGAAAGGGGTCTTGCAGGGTATGGCTACACCTTC.